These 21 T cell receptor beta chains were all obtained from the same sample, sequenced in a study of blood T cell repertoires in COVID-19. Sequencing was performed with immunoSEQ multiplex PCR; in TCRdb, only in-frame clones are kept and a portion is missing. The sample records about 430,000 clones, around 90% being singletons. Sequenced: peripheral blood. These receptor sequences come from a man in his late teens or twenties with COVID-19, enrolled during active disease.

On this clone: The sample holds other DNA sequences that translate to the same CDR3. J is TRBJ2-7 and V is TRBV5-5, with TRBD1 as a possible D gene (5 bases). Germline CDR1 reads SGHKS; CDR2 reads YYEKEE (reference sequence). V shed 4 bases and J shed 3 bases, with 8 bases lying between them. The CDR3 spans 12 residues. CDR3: CASSATGYEQYF. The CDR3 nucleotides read TGTGCCAGCAGCGCCACAGGCTACGAGCAGTACTTC.

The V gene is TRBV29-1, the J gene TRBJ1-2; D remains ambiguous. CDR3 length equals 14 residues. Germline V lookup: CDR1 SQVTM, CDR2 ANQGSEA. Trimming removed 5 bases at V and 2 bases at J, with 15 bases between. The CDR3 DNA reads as TGCAGCGTTTGGGCGGAGGCGCGGAACTATGGCTACACCTTC. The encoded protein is CSVWAEARNYGYTF.

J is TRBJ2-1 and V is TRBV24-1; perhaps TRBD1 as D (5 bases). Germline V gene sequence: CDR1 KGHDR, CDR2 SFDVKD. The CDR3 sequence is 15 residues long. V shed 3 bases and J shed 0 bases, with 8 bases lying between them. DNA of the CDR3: TGTGCCACCAGTGATACGACAGACTCCTACAATGAGCAGTTCTTC. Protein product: CATSDTTDSYNEQFF.

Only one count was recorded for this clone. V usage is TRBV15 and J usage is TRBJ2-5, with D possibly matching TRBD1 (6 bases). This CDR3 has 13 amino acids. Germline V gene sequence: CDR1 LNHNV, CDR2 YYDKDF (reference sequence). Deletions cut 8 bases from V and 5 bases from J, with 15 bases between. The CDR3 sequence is CATGGSRRETQYF. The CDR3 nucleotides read TGTGCCACCGGGGGCAGTCGTAGGGAGACCCAGTACTTC.

The CDR3 DNA follows: TGTGCCAGTAGTCAACAGGGGGCAGTCTATGGCTACACCTTC. This codes for CASSQQGAVYGYTF. The V and J genes are TRBV19 and TRBJ1-2, with 9 nucleotides matching TRBD1. J gave up 4 bases and V 5 bases, and 5 bases lay outside the gene matches. The germline gives CDR1 LNHDA, CDR2 SQIVND (reference sequence). This CDR3 comprises 14 residues.

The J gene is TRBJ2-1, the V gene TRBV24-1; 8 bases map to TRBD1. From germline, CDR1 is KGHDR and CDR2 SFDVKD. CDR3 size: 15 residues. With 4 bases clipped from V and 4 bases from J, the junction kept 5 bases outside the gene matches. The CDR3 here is CATSEAGTGYNEQFF. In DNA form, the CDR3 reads TGTGCCACCAGTGAGGCCGGGACAGGATACAATGAGCAGTTCTTC.

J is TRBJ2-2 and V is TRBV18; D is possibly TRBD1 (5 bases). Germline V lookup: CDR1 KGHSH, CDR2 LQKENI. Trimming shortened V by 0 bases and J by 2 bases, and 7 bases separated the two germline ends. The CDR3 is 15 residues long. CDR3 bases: TGTGCCAGCTCACCACCGGACACCAACACCGGGGAGCTGTTTTTT. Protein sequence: CASSPPDTNTGELFF.

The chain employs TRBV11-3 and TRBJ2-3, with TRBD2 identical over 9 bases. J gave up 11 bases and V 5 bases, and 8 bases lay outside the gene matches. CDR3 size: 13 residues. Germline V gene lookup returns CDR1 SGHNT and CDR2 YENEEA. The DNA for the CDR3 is TGTGCCAGCAGCCCTATCGCGGGAGGGGTGCAGTATTTT. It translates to CASSPIAGGVQYF.

The CDR3 nucleotides are TGTGCCAGCAAAGGGACAGGGATCTACGAGCAGTACTTC. This translates into CASKGTGIYEQYF. The chain has TRBV2 and TRBJ2-7; TRBD1 aligns across 9 bases. CDR1 SNHLY and CDR2 FYNNEI come from the germline V gene. After removal of 7 bases from V and 3 bases from J, the junction contained 4 bases not matched to a gene. CDR3 length equals 13 residues.

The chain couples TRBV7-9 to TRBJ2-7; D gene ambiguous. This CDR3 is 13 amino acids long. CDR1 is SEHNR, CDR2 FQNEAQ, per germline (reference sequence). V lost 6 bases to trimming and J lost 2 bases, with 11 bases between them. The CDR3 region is CASSSGNPYEQYF. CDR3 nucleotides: TGTGCCAGCAGTTCGGGTAACCCCTACGAGCAGTACTTC.

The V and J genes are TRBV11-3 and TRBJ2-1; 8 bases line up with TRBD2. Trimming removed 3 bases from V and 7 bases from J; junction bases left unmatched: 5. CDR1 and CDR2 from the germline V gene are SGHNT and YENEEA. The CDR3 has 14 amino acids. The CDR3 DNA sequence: TGTGCCAGCAGCTTTACGGGAGGGCCAAATGAGCAGTTCTTC. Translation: CASSFTGGPNEQFF.

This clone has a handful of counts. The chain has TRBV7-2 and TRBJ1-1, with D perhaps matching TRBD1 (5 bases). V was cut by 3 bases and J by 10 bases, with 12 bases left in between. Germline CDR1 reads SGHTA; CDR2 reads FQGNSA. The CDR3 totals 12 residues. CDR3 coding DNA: TGTGCCAGCAGCTTTCGCTTTAGGGGAGCTTTCTTT. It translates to CASSFRFRGAFF.

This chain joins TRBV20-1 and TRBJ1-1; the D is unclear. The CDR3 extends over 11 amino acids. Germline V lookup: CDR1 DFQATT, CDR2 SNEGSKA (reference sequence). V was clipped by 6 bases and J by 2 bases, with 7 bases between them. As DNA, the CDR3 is TGCAGTGCCCTAGACAACACTGAAGCTTTCTTT. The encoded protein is CSALDNTEAFF.

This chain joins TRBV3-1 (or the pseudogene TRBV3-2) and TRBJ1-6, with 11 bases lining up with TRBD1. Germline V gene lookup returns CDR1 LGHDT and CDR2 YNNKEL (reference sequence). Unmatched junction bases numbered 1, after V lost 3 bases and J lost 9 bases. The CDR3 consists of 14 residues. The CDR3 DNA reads TGTGCCAGCAGCCACGGGACAGGGGGTTCACCCCTCCACTTT. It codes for CASSHGTGGSPLHF.

CDR3 sequence reads: CASRKRDLPGGTEAFF. CDR3 bases: TGTGCCAGCCGAAAAAGGGATCTCCCAGGGGGAACTGAAGCTTTCTTT. This chain joins TRBV2 and TRBJ1-1; TRBD1 agrees at 7 bases. The germline gives CDR1 SNHLY, CDR2 FYNNEI. The CDR3 has 16 amino acids. With V trimmed by 8 bases and J by 5 bases, 17 bases remained unmatched. Drawing the rest from reference TRBV2 and TRBJ1-1, the complete variable domain is EPEVTQTPSHQVTQMGQEVILRCVPISNHLYFYWYRQILGQKVEFLVSFYNNEISEKSEIFDDQFSVERPDGSNFTLKIRSTKLEDSAMYFCASRKRDLPGGTEAFFGQGTRLTVV.

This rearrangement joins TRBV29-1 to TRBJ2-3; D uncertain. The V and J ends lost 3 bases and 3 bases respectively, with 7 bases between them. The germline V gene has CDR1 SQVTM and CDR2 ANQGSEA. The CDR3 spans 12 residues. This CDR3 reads CSVELSTDTQYF. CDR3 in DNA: TGCAGCGTTGAGCTATCTACAGATACGCAGTATTTT.

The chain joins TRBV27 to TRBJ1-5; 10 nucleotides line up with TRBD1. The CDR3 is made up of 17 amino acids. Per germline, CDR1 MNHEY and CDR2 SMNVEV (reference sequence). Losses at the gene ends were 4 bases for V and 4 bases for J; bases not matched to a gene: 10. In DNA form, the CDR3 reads TGTGCCAGCAGTTCTAGGACAGGGGGGCTCTCGAATCAGCCCCAGCATTTT. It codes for CASSSRTGGLSNQPQHF.

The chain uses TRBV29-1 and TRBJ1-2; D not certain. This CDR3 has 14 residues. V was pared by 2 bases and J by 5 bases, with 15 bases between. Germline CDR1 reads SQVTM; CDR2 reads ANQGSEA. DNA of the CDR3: TGCAGCGTTGAATCCCCTGAATACGCGTATGGCTACACCTTC. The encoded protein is CSVESPEYAYGYTF.

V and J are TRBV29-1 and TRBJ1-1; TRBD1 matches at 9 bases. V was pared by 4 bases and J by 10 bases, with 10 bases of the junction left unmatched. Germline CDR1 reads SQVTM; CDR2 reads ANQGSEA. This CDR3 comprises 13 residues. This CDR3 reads CSVVRTGVEGAFF. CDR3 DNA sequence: TGCAGCGTTGTCAGGACAGGGGTGGAGGGAGCTTTCTTT.

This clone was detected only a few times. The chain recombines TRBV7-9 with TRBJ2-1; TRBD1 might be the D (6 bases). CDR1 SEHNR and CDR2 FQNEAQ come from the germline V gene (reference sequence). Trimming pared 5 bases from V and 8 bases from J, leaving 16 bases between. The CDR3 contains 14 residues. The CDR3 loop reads CASSLNQGWDEQFF. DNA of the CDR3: TGTGCCAGCAGCCTAAACCAGGGGTGGGATGAGCAGTTCTTC.

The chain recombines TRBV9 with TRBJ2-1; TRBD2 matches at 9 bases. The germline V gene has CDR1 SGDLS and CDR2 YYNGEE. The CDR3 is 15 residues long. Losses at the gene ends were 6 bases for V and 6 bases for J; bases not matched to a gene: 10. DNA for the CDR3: TGTGCCAGCACCGGACTTAGCGGGAGTGGCAATGAGCAGTTCTTC. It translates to CASTGLSGSGNEQFF.